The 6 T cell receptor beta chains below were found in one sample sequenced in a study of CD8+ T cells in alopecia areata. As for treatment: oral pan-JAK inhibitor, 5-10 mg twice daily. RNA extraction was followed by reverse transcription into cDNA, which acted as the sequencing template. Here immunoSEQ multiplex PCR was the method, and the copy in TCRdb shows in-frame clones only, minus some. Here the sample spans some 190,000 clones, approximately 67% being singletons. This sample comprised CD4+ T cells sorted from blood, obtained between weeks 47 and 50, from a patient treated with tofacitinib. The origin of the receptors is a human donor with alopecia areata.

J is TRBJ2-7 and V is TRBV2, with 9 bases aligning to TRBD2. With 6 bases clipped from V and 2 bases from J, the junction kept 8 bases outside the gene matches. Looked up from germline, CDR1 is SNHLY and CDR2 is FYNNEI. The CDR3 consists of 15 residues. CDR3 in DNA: TGTGCCAGCAGAGATAGCGGGGGTTCCACCTACGAGCAGTACTTC. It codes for CASRDSGGSTYEQYF.

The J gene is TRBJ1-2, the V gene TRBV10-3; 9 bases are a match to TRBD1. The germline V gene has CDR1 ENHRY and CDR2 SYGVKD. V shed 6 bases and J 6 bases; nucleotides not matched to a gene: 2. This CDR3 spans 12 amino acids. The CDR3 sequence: CAIRGQGDGYTF. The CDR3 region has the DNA TGTGCCATCAGGGGACAGGGTGATGGCTACACCTTC.

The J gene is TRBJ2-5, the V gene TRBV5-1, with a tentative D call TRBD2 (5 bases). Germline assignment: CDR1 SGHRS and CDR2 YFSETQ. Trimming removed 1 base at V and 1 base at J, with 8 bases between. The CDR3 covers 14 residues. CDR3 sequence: CASSLRGLQETQYF. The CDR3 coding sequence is TGCGCCAGCAGCTTGAGAGGACTCCAAGAGACCCAGTACTTC.

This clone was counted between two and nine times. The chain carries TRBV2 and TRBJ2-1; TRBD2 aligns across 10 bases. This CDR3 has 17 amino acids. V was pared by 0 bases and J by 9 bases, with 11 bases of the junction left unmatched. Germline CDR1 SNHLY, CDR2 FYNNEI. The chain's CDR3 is CASSEALAGLAIIEQFF. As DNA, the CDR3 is TGTGCCAGCAGTGAAGCGCTTGCGGGACTAGCGATTATTGAGCAGTTCTTC.

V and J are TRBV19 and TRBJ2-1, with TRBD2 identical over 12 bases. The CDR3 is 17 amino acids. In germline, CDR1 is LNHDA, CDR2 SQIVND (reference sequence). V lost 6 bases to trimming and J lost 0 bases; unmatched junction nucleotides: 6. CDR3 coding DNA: TGTGCCAGTAGGCAAACACTAGCGGGGGGCTCCTACAATGAGCAGTTCTTC. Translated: CASRQTLAGGSYNEQFF.

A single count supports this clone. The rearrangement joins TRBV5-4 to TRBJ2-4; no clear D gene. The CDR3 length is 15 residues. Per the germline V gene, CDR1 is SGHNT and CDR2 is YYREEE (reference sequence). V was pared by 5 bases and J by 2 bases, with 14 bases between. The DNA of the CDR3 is TGTGCCAGCAGTTTTAGGACGGCTACCAAAAACATTCAGTACTTC. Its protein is CASSFRTATKNIQYF.